Described below is a single T cell receptor beta chain sequence and its context. The data belong to a study of blood T cell repertoires in COVID-19. The study drew participants aged about 18 to 89 years from 20 to 30 US areas. V gave up 0 bases and J gave up 8 bases; unmatched junction bases: 7. Germline assignment: CDR1 KGHSH and CDR2 LQKENI. The CDR3 totals 15 residues. This table comes from immunoSEQ multiplex PCR, and its TCRdb copy is limited to in-frame clones, with some not included. The table has fewer than 200,000 clones, about 78% seen once. The sequence derives from a woman between 50 and 59 years old who had recovered from COVID-19. The J gene is TRBJ2-3, the V gene TRBV18; TRBD2 agrees at 8 bases. The sequencing sample was made of PBMCs or T cells enriched from blood (not recorded which). CDR3 residues: CASSPPTSGGGTQYF. Here the CDR3 DNA reads TGTGCCAGCTCACCACCAACTAGCGGAGGTGGTACGCAGTATTTT.